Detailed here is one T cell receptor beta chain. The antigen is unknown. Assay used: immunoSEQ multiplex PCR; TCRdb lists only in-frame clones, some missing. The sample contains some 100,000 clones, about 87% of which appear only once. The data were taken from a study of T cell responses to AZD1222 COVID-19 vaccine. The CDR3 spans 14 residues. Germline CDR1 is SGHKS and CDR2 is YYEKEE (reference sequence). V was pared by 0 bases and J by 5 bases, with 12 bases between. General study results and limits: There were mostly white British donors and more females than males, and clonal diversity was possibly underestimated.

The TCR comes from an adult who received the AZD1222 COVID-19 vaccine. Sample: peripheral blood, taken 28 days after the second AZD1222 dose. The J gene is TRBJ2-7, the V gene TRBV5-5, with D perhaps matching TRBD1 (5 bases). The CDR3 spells CASSLVQGGDEQYF. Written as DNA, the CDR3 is TGTGCCAGCAGCTTGGTCCAGGGCGGCGACGAGCAGTACTTC.